The source of this T cell receptor beta chain is a study of early T cells in non-severe SARS-CoV-2 infection. This clonotype was counted between two and nine times. Its antigen is unidentified. General study findings and limits: Using VDJdb, the matching emphasized anti-spike CD8 responses while missing private and CD4 specificities.

As part of library construction, unique molecular identifiers were attached to individual cDNA molecules. TCRdb processed the 5' RACE reads anew with MiXCR; each CDR3 protein has one entry. The sample lists tens of thousands of distinct CDR3 sequences, 16% occurring once. The CDR3 length is 15 residues. Germline CDR1 and CDR2: MGHRA and YSYEKL. V was pared by 1 base and J by 8 bases, with 4 bases of the junction left unmatched. Sequencing was performed on whole blood, taken at baseline. V is TRBV4-1 and J is TRBJ2-1, with 11 bases identical to TRBD2. This clonotype was obtained from an adult who was a healthcare worker with PCR-confirmed SARS-CoV-2 infection or an uninfected control (not recorded which). CDR3 DNA sequence: TGCGCCAGCAGCCAAGGGTTAGCGGGAGGGGATGAGCAGTTCTTC. Translation: CASSQGLAGGDEQFF.